Detailed here is one T cell receptor (beta chain). This CDR3 has 15 residues. The germline V gene has CDR1 SGHRS and CDR2 YFSETQ. The V gene end was trimmed by 4 bases and the J gene end by 3 bases; junction bases not matched to a gene: 7. The data were taken from a study of blood T cell repertoires in COVID-19. On the study more broadly: Researchers got acute and convalescent COVID-19 samples from the United States, Italy and Spain.

While infection was still active, Seattle patients were enrolled and then followed longitudinally. Profiled with immunoSEQ multiplex PCR; TCRdb holds only in-frame clones, not every one. The sample contains about 430,000 clones, roughly 90% of which appear only once. The source material was peripheral blood. This sequence originates from a man younger than 30 with COVID-19, enrolled during active disease. This chain uses TRBV5-1 with TRBJ2-5; TRBD2 matches 9 bases. CDR3 loop: CASSKTSGGEETQYF. CDR3 nucleotide sequence: TGCGCCAGCAGCAAGACTAGCGGAGGAGAAGAGACCCAGTACTTC.